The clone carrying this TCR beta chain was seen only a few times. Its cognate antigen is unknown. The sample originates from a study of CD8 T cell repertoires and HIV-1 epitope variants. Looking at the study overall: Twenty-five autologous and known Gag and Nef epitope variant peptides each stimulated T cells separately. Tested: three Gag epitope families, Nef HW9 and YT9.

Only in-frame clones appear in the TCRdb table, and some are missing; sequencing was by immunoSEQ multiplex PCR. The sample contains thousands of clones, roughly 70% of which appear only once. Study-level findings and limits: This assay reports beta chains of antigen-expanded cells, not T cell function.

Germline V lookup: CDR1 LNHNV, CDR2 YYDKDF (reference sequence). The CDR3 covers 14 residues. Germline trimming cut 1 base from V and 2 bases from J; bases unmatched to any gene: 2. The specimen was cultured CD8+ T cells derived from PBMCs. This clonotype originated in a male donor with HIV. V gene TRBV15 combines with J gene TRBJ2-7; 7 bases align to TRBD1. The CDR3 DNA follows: TGTGCCACCAGCAGAGTTAGGGGGCCCTACGAGCAGTACTTC. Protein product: CATSRVRGPYEQYF.